Presented here are 13 T cell receptor beta chains from one specimen sequenced in a study of cytomegalovirus exposure and HLA in healthy donors. Vbeta (60) and Jbeta (13) primers were used in the PCR. Profiled with immunoSEQ multiplex PCR; TCRdb holds only in-frame clones, not every one. Among roughly 190,000 clones listed, about 83% were seen once. The sample was PBMCs. The receptor set was obtained from a female donor in good health and CMV-seronegative.

The rearrangement links TRBV18 to TRBJ1-1, with a weak D call TRBD1 (6 bases). CDR3 length: 16 residues. V lost 3 bases to trimming and J lost 2 bases, with 16 bases between them. CDR1 is KGHSH and CDR2 is LQKENI in the germline V gene. CDR3 bases: TGTGCCAGCTCACCTTATACAGGGCCCGGAAACACTGAAGCTTTCTTT. Its translation is CASSPYTGPGNTEAFF.

This clone was observed a handful of times. The rearrangement links TRBV7-9 to TRBJ2-7; D possibly corresponds to TRBD2 (5 bases). Germline values: CDR1 SEHNR, CDR2 FQNEAQ (reference sequence). Trimming pared 0 bases from V and 6 bases from J, leaving 12 bases between. The CDR3 runs 14 residues. DNA for the CDR3: TGTGCCAGCAGCTTAGCGGTAGCGCCCCGCGAGCAGTACTTC. Translating it yields CASSLAVAPREQYF. Based on the CDR3 plus reference TRBV7-9 and TRBJ2-7, the full variable domain is DTGVSQNPRHKITKRGQNVTFRCDPISEHNRLYWYRQTLGQGPEFLTYFQNEAQLEKSRLLSDRFSAERPKGSFSTLEIQRTEQGDSAMYLCASSLAVAPREQYFGPGTRLTVT.

This chain joins TRBV18 and TRBJ1-6; D is uncertain. V dropped 0 bases and J dropped 0 bases, with 12 bases sitting between them. Per the germline V gene, CDR1 is KGHSH and CDR2 is LQKENI. This CDR3 is built from 18 residues. The CDR3 bases are TGTGCCAGCTCACCACCGGGCAGCTTGAGCTCCTATAATTCACCCCTCCACTTT. It encodes CASSPPGSLSSYNSPLHF.

CDR3: CASSPRPGGSYNEQFF. The CDR3, as DNA: TGTGCCAGCAGCCCCCGGCCGGGGGGCTCCTACAATGAGCAGTTCTTC. The chain employs TRBV9 and TRBJ2-1, with TRBD2 matching 7 bases. This CDR3 region has 16 residues. CDR1 SGDLS and CDR2 YYNGEE come from the germline V gene. The junction had 7 bases not matched to a gene; V was cut back by 4 bases and J by 0 bases.

This rearrangement joins TRBV2 to TRBJ2-5, with 7 nucleotides matching TRBD2. The CDR3 runs to 13 residues. CDR1 SNHLY and CDR2 FYNNEI come from the germline V gene. Trimming removed 3 bases from V and 7 bases from J; junction bases left unmatched: 5. CDR3 amino acids: CASSDLTGGTQYF. Written as DNA, the CDR3 is TGTGCCAGCAGTGATTTAACGGGGGGGACCCAGTACTTC.

This chain links TRBV2 with TRBJ1-1; 9 bases are shared with TRBD1. The CDR3 is made up of 16 amino acids. V lost 3 bases and J lost 0; bases outside the gene matches: 5. Germline V CDR1 and CDR2: SNHLY, FYNNEI. The CDR3 DNA sequence: TGTGCCAGCAGTGAGCCCAGGGACAGGGTGAACACTGAAGCTTTCTTT. Its protein is CASSEPRDRVNTEAFF. The entire variable domain, with the rest obtained from reference TRBV2 and TRBJ1-1, is as follows: EPEVTQTPSHQVTQMGQEVILRCVPISNHLYFYWYRQILGQKVEFLVSFYNNEISEKSEIFDDQFSVERPDGSNFTLKIRSTKLEDSAMYFCASSEPRDRVNTEAFFGQGTRLTVV.

The CDR3 sequence: CASSSRGRETQYF. The CDR3 nucleotides read TGTGCCAGCAGCTCCCGGGGGAGGGAGACCCAGTACTTC. V is TRBV9 and J is TRBJ2-5, with D possibly being TRBD2 (6 bases). Germline-derived CDR1 and CDR2 are SGDLS and YYNGEE. V lost 4 bases and J 5 bases, leaving 12 bases between the germline ends. The CDR3 loop spans 13 amino acids.

V gene TRBV7-9 combines with J gene TRBJ2-5; 8 positions match TRBD1. The J segment lost 9 bases and the V segment lost 4 bases, leaving 4 bases of the junction unmatched. This CDR3 comprises 12 residues. Germline CDR1 SEHNR, CDR2 FQNEAQ (reference sequence). The CDR3 here is CASSYQTGAQYF. As DNA, the CDR3 is TGTGCCAGCAGCTACCAGACAGGGGCCCAGTACTTC. The whole variable domain, remainder taken from reference TRBV7-9 and TRBJ2-5, is DTGVSQNPRHKITKRGQNVTFRCDPISEHNRLYWYRQTLGQGPEFLTYFQNEAQLEKSRLLSDRFSAERPKGSFSTLEIQRTEQGDSAMYLCASSYQTGAQYFGPGTRLLVL.

The chain employs TRBV6-6 and TRBJ1-2; possibly TRBD1 for D (5 bases). In germline, CDR1 is MNHNY, CDR2 SVGAGI (reference sequence). Trimming took 6 bases from V and 2 from J, leaving 19 bases between them. The CDR3 is 16 amino acids. The CDR3: CASSDLGSGRNYGYTF. In DNA form, the CDR3 reads TGTGCCAGCAGCGACCTAGGATCAGGGCGGAACTATGGCTACACCTTC.

The chain recombines TRBV18 with TRBJ2-5; D uncertain. This CDR3 has 15 residues. Germline V gene data show CDR1 as KGHSH and CDR2 as LQKENI. The ends were cut back, 3 bases at V and 2 bases at J, with 13 bases in the middle. Written as DNA, the CDR3 is TGTGCCAGCTCACCGGGCTTGGTACGTCAAGAGACCCAGTACTTC. Protein sequence: CASSPGLVRQETQYF.

The chain joins TRBV6-5 to TRBJ2-5, with D possibly matching TRBD1 (5 bases). Germline CDR1 MNHEY, CDR2 SVGAGI. V was pared by 2 bases and J by 7 bases, with 17 bases between. The CDR3 spans 15 residues. The CDR3 coding sequence is TGTGCCAGCAGTTACATGGGGCTTGTGTTGGGGACCCAGTACTTC. Amino acids: CASSYMGLVLGTQYF.

The rearrangement links TRBV7-9 to TRBJ1-4; 11 bases fit TRBD1. Trimming at V came to 5 bases and at J to 8 bases, leaving 7 bases not matched to a gene. This CDR3 region has 15 residues. Germline CDR1 and CDR2: SEHNR and FQNEAQ (reference sequence). This chain's CDR3 is CASSQPGQGAEKLFF. CDR3 sequence (DNA): TGTGCCAGCAGCCAACCCGGACAGGGGGCCGAAAAACTGTTTTTT.

This clone occurred once. The junction departs from germline at one end; a sequencing error may be responsible. The chain uses TRBV7-9 and TRBJ1-1, with a weak D call TRBD1 (5 bases). The CDR3 length is 14 residues. The germline CDR1 and CDR2 sequences are SEHNR and FQNEAQ (reference sequence). CDR3 sequence: CASSLAQVGTEAFF. CDR3 bases: TGTGCCAGCAGTTTAGCACAGGTCGGTACTGAAGCTTTCTTT.